The rows below give T cell receptor beta chains drawn from one sample of a study of cytomegalovirus exposure and HLA in healthy donors. Assay used: immunoSEQ multiplex PCR; TCRdb lists only in-frame clones, some missing. This sample yields 150,000 to 200,000 clones, of which about 75% are seen a single time; 6.3% belongs to the top ten. The sample taken for sequencing was PBMCs. These TCRs come from a middle-aged man in good health and CMV-seropositive. Both conserved end residues are part of each CDR3. The order of the fields is J gene, D gene, clone size, V gene, CDR3 DNA, CDR3 protein. D genes are given only for firm matches. Some rows mark clone size as missing; the rest say once, few, many or name a class of expanded clone.

j_call: TRBJ1-1
d_call: NA
clone_size: NA
v_call: TRBV25-1
cdr3_nt: TGTGCCAGCAGTGAATACCACGGCGGGACTGAAGCTTTCTTT
cdr3_aa: CASSEYHGGTEAFF

j_call: TRBJ2-5
d_call: TRBD2
clone_size: few
v_call: TRBV5-8
cdr3_nt: TGTGCCAGCAGCTTGGAGGGGTCGGGGAGGGCCGCAGAGACCCAGTACTTC
cdr3_aa: CASSLEGSGRAAETQYF

j_call: TRBJ2-2
d_call: NA
clone_size: NA
v_call: TRBV5-1
cdr3_nt: TGCGCCAGCAGCTCGCTACAGGGAAACACCGGGGAGCTGTTTTTT
cdr3_aa: CASSSLQGNTGELFF

j_call: TRBJ2-7
d_call: TRBD1
clone_size: few
v_call: TRBV5-6
cdr3_nt: TGTGCCAGCAGGGGGGACAGGGCCTACGAGCAGTACTTC
cdr3_aa: CASRGDRAYEQYF

j_call: TRBJ1-2
d_call: TRBD1
clone_size: NA
v_call: TRBV6-5
cdr3_nt: TGTGCCAGCAAAGAAAGGGGGCGTAGTGGCTACACCTTC
cdr3_aa: CASKERGRSGYTF

j_call: TRBJ2-5
d_call: NA
clone_size: NA
v_call: TRBV5-4
cdr3_nt: TGTGCCAGCAGCTTGGCGAGTAGCAAAGAGACCCAGTACTTC
cdr3_aa: CASSLASSKETQYF

j_call: TRBJ2-5
d_call: NA
clone_size: NA
v_call: TRBV15
cdr3_nt: TGTGCCACCAGCAGAATAGCCGTGGCGGGAGAGACCCAGTACTTC
cdr3_aa: CATSRIAVAGETQYF

j_call: TRBJ2-5
d_call: NA
clone_size: once
v_call: TRBV19
cdr3_nt: TGTGCCAGTAGTTCCTGGGGCGCCCCCCAAGAGACCCAGTACTTC
cdr3_aa: CASSSWGAPQETQYF

j_call: TRBJ1-6
d_call: NA
clone_size: NA
v_call: TRBV7-9
cdr3_nt: TGTGCCAGCAGCTTAGGGGGAGGGACAATTTCACCCCTCCACTTT
cdr3_aa: CASSLGGGTISPLHF

j_call: TRBJ1-5
d_call: NA
clone_size: once
v_call: TRBV4-1
cdr3_nt: TGCGCCAGCAGCCAAGAGGGAGGGGCGAGCAATCAGCCCCAGCATTTT
cdr3_aa: CASSQEGGASNQPQHF

j_call: TRBJ1-1
d_call: NA
clone_size: few
v_call: TRBV6-5
cdr3_nt: TGTGCCAGCAGTTACGAGGGAATGAACACTGAAGCTTTCTTT
cdr3_aa: CASSYEGMNTEAFF

j_call: TRBJ2-7
d_call: TRBD1
clone_size: NA
v_call: TRBV10-2
cdr3_nt: TGCGCCAGCAGTGACAGGGGGCTTATCTACGAGCAGTACTTC
cdr3_aa: CASSDRGLIYEQYF

j_call: TRBJ2-7
d_call: NA
clone_size: NA
v_call: TRBV5-1
cdr3_nt: TGCGCCAGCAGGCCGGGTCGGTCCTACGAGCAGTACTTC
cdr3_aa: CASRPGRSYEQYF

j_call: TRBJ1-4
d_call: NA
clone_size: NA
v_call: TRBV5-1
cdr3_nt: TGCGCCAGCAGCTCGGACAGTTCTAGTAATGAAAAACTGTTTTTT
cdr3_aa: CASSSDSSSNEKLFF

j_call: TRBJ2-7
d_call: TRBD1
clone_size: NA
v_call: TRBV4-2
cdr3_nt: TGTGCCAGCAGCCAAGGATGGACAGGGGCGGCCTACGAGCAGTACTTC
cdr3_aa: CASSQGWTGAAYEQYF

j_call: TRBJ2-1
d_call: TRBD2
clone_size: NA
v_call: TRBV7-8
cdr3_nt: TGTGCCAGCAGCTTAGGACTAGCGGGAGTCGGTGAGCAGTTCTTC
cdr3_aa: CASSLGLAGVGEQFF

j_call: TRBJ2-4
d_call: TRBD1
clone_size: NA
v_call: TRBV6-5
cdr3_nt: TGTGCCAGCAGCCGACAGGGGACCCTCAAAAACAGTCAGTACTTC
cdr3_aa: CASSRQGTLKNSQYF

j_call: TRBJ1-1
d_call: TRBD1
clone_size: NA
v_call: TRBV5-1
cdr3_nt: TGCGCCAGCAGCTCTATGACAGGGCGGAACACTGAAGCTTTCTTT
cdr3_aa: CASSSMTGRNTEAFF

j_call: TRBJ1-2
d_call: TRBD1
clone_size: NA
v_call: TRBV27
cdr3_nt: TGTGCCAGCAGGCCCGCCCAAACAGGGGGCGACTATGGCTACACCTTC
cdr3_aa: CASRPAQTGGDYGYTF

j_call: TRBJ2-2
d_call: NA
clone_size: NA
v_call: TRBV11-3
cdr3_nt: TGTGCCAGCAGCTTTACTGGCACCGGGGAGCTGTTTTTT
cdr3_aa: CASSFTGTGELFF

j_call: TRBJ2-1
d_call: TRBD2
clone_size: NA
v_call: TRBV7-3
cdr3_nt: TGTGCCAGCAGCTCTACTAGCGGGCCCTACAATGAGCAGTTCTTC
cdr3_aa: CASSSTSGPYNEQFF

j_call: TRBJ2-1
d_call: NA
clone_size: NA
v_call: TRBV25-1
cdr3_nt: TGTGCCAGCGGCTCTCTAGACGGGAGCCCCTCCTACAATGAGCAGTTCTTC
cdr3_aa: CASGSLDGSPSYNEQFF

j_call: TRBJ1-3
d_call: NA
clone_size: NA
v_call: TRBV6-1
cdr3_nt: TGTGCCAGCAGTGAAGCGGGAGGTTCTGGAAACACCATATATTTT
cdr3_aa: CASSEAGGSGNTIYF

j_call: TRBJ2-4
d_call: TRBD2
clone_size: NA
v_call: TRBV23-1
cdr3_nt: TGCGCCTCCCTTCTTAAGGGACTAAGCGGGAGTTCTGCCAAAAACAGTCAGTACTTC
cdr3_aa: CASLLKGLSGSSAKNSQYF

j_call: TRBJ1-5
d_call: NA
clone_size: few
v_call: TRBV6-1
cdr3_nt: TGTGCCAGCAGTGCAGGGGAGCTTCAGCCCCAGCATTTT
cdr3_aa: CASSAGELQPQHF

j_call: TRBJ2-1
d_call: TRBD2
clone_size: NA
v_call: TRBV7-8
cdr3_nt: TGTGCCAGCAGCTCAGCCGGCGGGAGGGCCTTGGGTGAGCAGTTCTTC
cdr3_aa: CASSSAGGRALGEQFF

j_call: TRBJ1-4
d_call: TRBD1
clone_size: NA
v_call: TRBV5-5
cdr3_nt: TGTGCCAGCAGCTTGCTGACAGGGGCGGATGAAAAACTGTTTTTT
cdr3_aa: CASSLLTGADEKLFF

j_call: TRBJ2-7
d_call: NA
clone_size: NA
v_call: TRBV6-5
cdr3_nt: TGTGCCAGCAGCCACTCACACGAGCAGTACTTC
cdr3_aa: CASSHSHEQYF

j_call: TRBJ1-3
d_call: NA
clone_size: NA
v_call: TRBV5-5
cdr3_nt: TGTGCCAGCAGCCCAACTGGCTCTGGAAACACCATATATTTT
cdr3_aa: CASSPTGSGNTIYF

j_call: TRBJ2-1
d_call: NA
clone_size: NA
v_call: TRBV13
cdr3_nt: TGTGCCAGCAGCCAAGGGTGGGGCCAGGGTGAGCAGTTCTTC
cdr3_aa: CASSQGWGQGEQFF

j_call: TRBJ2-1
d_call: TRBD1
clone_size: NA
v_call: TRBV5-8
cdr3_nt: TGTGCCAGCAGCCCAGACCTCCCTCTCCAGGGGGACGATGAGCAGTTCTTC
cdr3_aa: CASSPDLPLQGDDEQFF

j_call: TRBJ1-1
d_call: TRBD1
clone_size: NA
v_call: TRBV7-3
cdr3_nt: TGTGCCAGCAGCCCAGACAGGGGTCTGAACACTGAAGCTTTCTTT
cdr3_aa: CASSPDRGLNTEAFF

j_call: TRBJ1-2
d_call: NA
clone_size: few
v_call: TRBV10-1
cdr3_nt: TGCGCCAGCCCCGAACGGGTTTTTGGCTACACCTTC
cdr3_aa: CASPERVFGYTF

j_call: TRBJ2-5
d_call: TRBD1
clone_size: NA
v_call: TRBV5-6
cdr3_nt: TGTGCCAGCAGCGCGCAACAGGGGAGAGAGACCCAGTACTTC
cdr3_aa: CASSAQQGRETQYF

j_call: TRBJ2-3
d_call: NA
clone_size: NA
v_call: TRBV14
cdr3_nt: TGTGCCAGCAGCCAAGGATCCACTAACACAGATACGCAGTATTTT
cdr3_aa: CASSQGSTNTDTQYF

j_call: TRBJ2-1
d_call: TRBD2
clone_size: NA
v_call: TRBV7-3
cdr3_nt: TGTGCCAGCAGCCCAGTCCTTAGCGGGAGCTCCTACAATGAGCAGTTCTTC
cdr3_aa: CASSPVLSGSSYNEQFF

j_call: TRBJ2-3
d_call: TRBD1
clone_size: NA
v_call: TRBV19
cdr3_nt: TGTGCCAGTAGTAAGGACAGGGCGTACACAGATACGCAGTATTTT
cdr3_aa: CASSKDRAYTDTQYF

j_call: TRBJ2-6
d_call: NA
clone_size: NA
v_call: TRBV7-3
cdr3_nt: TGTGCCAGCAGCCTACTAGCTCCCGGGGCCAACGTCCTGACTTTC
cdr3_aa: CASSLLAPGANVLTF

j_call: TRBJ1-1
d_call: NA
clone_size: NA
v_call: TRBV7-2
cdr3_nt: TGTGCCAGCAGCTTAGGCAGGAACACTGAAGCTTTCTTT
cdr3_aa: CASSLGRNTEAFF

j_call: TRBJ2-1
d_call: TRBD1
clone_size: NA
v_call: TRBV5-1
cdr3_nt: TGCGCCAGCGAGACAGGGGGAAGACAGAATGAGCAGTTCTTC
cdr3_aa: CASETGGRQNEQFF

j_call: TRBJ2-7
d_call: TRBD1
clone_size: once
v_call: TRBV11-3
cdr3_nt: TGTGCCAGCAGCCTGGGACAGGGGGCATCCTACGAGCAGTACTTC
cdr3_aa: CASSLGQGASYEQYF

j_call: TRBJ1-2
d_call: NA
clone_size: once
v_call: TRBV19
cdr3_nt: TGTGCCAGTAGCAAACAGGGATCGATCTATGGCTACACCTTC
cdr3_aa: CASSKQGSIYGYTF

j_call: TRBJ2-7
d_call: TRBD2
clone_size: NA
v_call: TRBV7-9
cdr3_nt: TGTTCCAGCAGCTTATCAAGACTAGCGGGAGCGGGCGAGCAGTACTTC
cdr3_aa: CSSSLSRLAGAGEQYF

j_call: TRBJ1-1
d_call: TRBD1
clone_size: NA
v_call: TRBV19
cdr3_nt: TGTGCCACCTGGGACAGGGCGAACACTGAAGCTTTCTTT
cdr3_aa: CATWDRANTEAFF

j_call: TRBJ2-1
d_call: TRBD1
clone_size: NA
v_call: TRBV4-2
cdr3_nt: TGTGCCAGCAGCCCCGGGACAGGGTACTACAATGAGCAGTTCTTC
cdr3_aa: CASSPGTGYYNEQFF

j_call: TRBJ2-1
d_call: TRBD2
clone_size: NA
v_call: TRBV5-4
cdr3_nt: TGTGCCAGCAGCCCCGGGGGGGGAGACAATGAGCAGTTCTTC
cdr3_aa: CASSPGGGDNEQFF

j_call: TRBJ2-1
d_call: TRBD2
clone_size: few
v_call: TRBV7-6
cdr3_nt: TGTGCCAGCAGCGGGACGACTAGCGGGAGATCCAGGGAGCAGTTCTTC
cdr3_aa: CASSGTTSGRSREQFF

j_call: TRBJ1-3
d_call: NA
clone_size: NA
v_call: TRBV19
cdr3_nt: TGTGCCAGTAGTTCCTGGACTGGTGGAAACACCATATATTTT
cdr3_aa: CASSSWTGGNTIYF

j_call: TRBJ2-7
d_call: TRBD2
clone_size: NA
v_call: TRBV13
cdr3_nt: TGTGCCAGCAGCCCCCCTAGCGGGAGCTACGAGCAGTACTTC
cdr3_aa: CASSPPSGSYEQYF

j_call: TRBJ1-4
d_call: TRBD1
clone_size: once
v_call: TRBV6-1
cdr3_nt: TGTGCCGCGGGGACAGGTGTGAATGAAAAACTGTTTTTT
cdr3_aa: CAAGTGVNEKLFF

j_call: TRBJ1-1
d_call: TRBD1
clone_size: NA
v_call: TRBV7-8
cdr3_nt: TGTGCCAGCAGCTACAGGGGTGGTGAAGCTTTCTTT
cdr3_aa: CASSYRGGEAFF

j_call: TRBJ1-3
d_call: NA
clone_size: once
v_call: TRBV4-1
cdr3_nt: TGCGCCAGCAGCCAAGAGACCTATGAGGTTGGAAACACCATATATTTT
cdr3_aa: CASSQETYEVGNTIYF

j_call: TRBJ1-2
d_call: NA
clone_size: NA
v_call: TRBV5-1
cdr3_nt: TGCGCCAGCAGCTTGGGACAGCGGGGGAGCTACACCTTC
cdr3_aa: CASSLGQRGSYTF

j_call: TRBJ1-1
d_call: TRBD1
clone_size: NA
v_call: TRBV10-3
cdr3_nt: TGTGCCTCATTACCGGGACAGGGGGTGCCTGAAGCTTTCTTT
cdr3_aa: CASLPGQGVPEAFF

j_call: TRBJ2-6
d_call: NA
clone_size: NA
v_call: TRBV4-1
cdr3_nt: TGCGCCAGCAGCCAAGATCTGCGGCGAGTTCGGGGGGCCAACGTCCTGACTTTC
cdr3_aa: CASSQDLRRVRGANVLTF

j_call: TRBJ1-2
d_call: NA
clone_size: NA
v_call: TRBV13
cdr3_nt: TGTGCCAGCAGCTCACGCCGGGACACATACTATGGCTACACCTTC
cdr3_aa: CASSSRRDTYYGYTF